The TCR beta chain under discussion was sequenced for a study of Graves' ophthalmopathy and Graves' hyperthyroidism. Study-level background: Hyperthyroidism was considered stable when no ophthalmopathy appeared within 18 months of follow-up. Findings of the study overall: Prediction of ophthalmopathy progression reached around 70% sensitivity and roughly 72% specificity.

The diagnosis combined clinical symptoms, thyroxine, TRAb, thyroid ultrasound and orbital computed tomography scans. The V gene end was trimmed by 4 bases and the J gene end by 5 bases; junction bases not matched to a gene: 11. The CDR3 is 16 amino acids. Germline CDR1 KGHDR, CDR2 SFDVKD. The study amplified TCR beta CDR3 regions using RNA transcripts. HTBI primers were used in a first-round RT-PCR, which preceded a second-round multiplex PCR. TCRdb reanalysed the multiplex PCR reads using MiXCR and keeps one entry per CDR3 protein. The sample yields approximately 1.2 million distinct CDR3 sequences, less than 45% seen once. A note on this clonotype: Its antigen is undetermined.

Sequenced input: peripheral blood or thyroid tissue (not recorded which). The chain carries TRBV24-1 and TRBJ2-7; 9 bases line up with TRBD1. This TCR was sampled from an adult man with Graves' hyperthyroidism. In nucleotides, the CDR3 is TGTGCCACCAGTGACCCCGGGACAGGGAATCAACACGAGCAGTACTTC. Amino acid sequence: CATSDPGTGNQHEQYF.